This T cell receptor beta chain was sequenced during a study of PD-1 blockade in classical Hodgkin lymphoma. Described time point: cycle 4 day 1 (C4D1), after six to seven weeks of nivolumab. All patients relapsed after autologous stem cell transplantation, and brentuximab vedotin exposure varied. This CDR3 has 14 amino acids. V was shortened by 4 bases and J by 0 bases, with 9 bases between the two germline ends. Germline CDR1 reads SGHAT; CDR2 reads FQNNGV. Here immunoSEQ multiplex PCR was the method, and the copy in TCRdb shows in-frame clones only, minus some. This sample yields tens of thousands of clones, of which nearly 90% are seen a single time; around 8.1% belongs to the top ten.

This receptor was taken from a human donor with classical Hodgkin lymphoma. The J gene is TRBJ1-1, the V gene TRBV11-2, with D tentatively TRBD1 (5 bases). The source material was peripheral blood mononuclear cells (PBMCs), sampled before the fourth cycle of nivolumab. The CDR3 region has the DNA TGTGCCAGCAGCTCTGGAGGGGTGAACACTGAAGCTTTCTTT. It is translated as CASSSGGVNTEAFF.